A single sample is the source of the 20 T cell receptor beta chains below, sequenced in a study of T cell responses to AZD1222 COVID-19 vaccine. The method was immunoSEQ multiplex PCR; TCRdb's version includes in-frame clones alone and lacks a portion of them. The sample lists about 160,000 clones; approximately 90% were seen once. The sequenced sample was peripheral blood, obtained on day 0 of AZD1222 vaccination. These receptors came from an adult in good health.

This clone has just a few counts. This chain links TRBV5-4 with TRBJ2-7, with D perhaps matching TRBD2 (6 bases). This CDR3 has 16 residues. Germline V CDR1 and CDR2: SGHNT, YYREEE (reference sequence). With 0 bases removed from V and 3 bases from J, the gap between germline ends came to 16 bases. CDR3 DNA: TGTGCCAGCAGCTTGGCTGGGACTCAACTTAACTACGAGCAGTACTTC. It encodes CASSLAGTQLNYEQYF.

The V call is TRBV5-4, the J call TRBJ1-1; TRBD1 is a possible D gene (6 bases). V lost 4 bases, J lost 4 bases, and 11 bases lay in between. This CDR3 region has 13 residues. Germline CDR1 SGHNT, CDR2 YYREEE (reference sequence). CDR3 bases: TGTGCCAGCAGCCCCACAGGGCCCACTGAAGCTTTCTTT. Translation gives CASSPTGPTEAFF.

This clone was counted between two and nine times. The CDR3 protein is CASSSTTISGEQFF. CDR3 nucleotides: TGTGCCAGCAGCTCCACTACAATTTCGGGTGAGCAGTTCTTC. The rearrangement uses TRBV11-2 and TRBJ2-1; D remains unclear. The CDR3 covers 14 residues. Germline V CDR1 and CDR2: SGHAT, FQNNGV. The V and J ends lost 4 bases and 9 bases respectively, with 16 bases between them.

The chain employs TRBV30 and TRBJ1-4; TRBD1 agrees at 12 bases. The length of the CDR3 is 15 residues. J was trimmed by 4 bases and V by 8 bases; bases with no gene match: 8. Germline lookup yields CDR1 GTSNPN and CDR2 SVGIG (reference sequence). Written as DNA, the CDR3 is TGTGCCGGCCGGGGACAGGGGGCTCTTAATGAAAAACTGTTTTTT. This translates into CAGRGQGALNEKLFF.

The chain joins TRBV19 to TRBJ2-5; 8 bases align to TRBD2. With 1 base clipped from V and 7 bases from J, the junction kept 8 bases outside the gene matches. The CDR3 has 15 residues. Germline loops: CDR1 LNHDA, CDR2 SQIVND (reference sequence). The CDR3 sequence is CASSIAPAGEGTQYF. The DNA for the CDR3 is TGTGCCAGTAGTATAGCCCCAGCGGGAGAGGGGACCCAGTACTTC.

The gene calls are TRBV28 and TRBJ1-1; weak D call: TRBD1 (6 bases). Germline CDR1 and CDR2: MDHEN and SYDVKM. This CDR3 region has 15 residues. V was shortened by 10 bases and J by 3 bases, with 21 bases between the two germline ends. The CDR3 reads CAIAYGAEGDTEAFF. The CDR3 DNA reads TGTGCCATTGCGTATGGCGCTGAGGGGGACACTGAAGCTTTCTTT.

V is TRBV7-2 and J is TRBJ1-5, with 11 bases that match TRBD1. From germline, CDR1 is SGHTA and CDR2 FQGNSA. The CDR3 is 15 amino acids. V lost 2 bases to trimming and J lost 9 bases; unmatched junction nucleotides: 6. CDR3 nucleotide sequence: TGTGCCAGCAGCTTACTGGACAGGGGGCAGGGGCCCCAGCATTTT. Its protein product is CASSLLDRGQGPQHF.

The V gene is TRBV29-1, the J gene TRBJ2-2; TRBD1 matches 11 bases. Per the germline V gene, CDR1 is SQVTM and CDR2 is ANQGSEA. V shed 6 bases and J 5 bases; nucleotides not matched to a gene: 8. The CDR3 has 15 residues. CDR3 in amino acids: CSVGTGTGGTGELFF. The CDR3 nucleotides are TGCAGCGTCGGAACCGGGACAGGGGGTACCGGGGAGCTGTTTTTT.

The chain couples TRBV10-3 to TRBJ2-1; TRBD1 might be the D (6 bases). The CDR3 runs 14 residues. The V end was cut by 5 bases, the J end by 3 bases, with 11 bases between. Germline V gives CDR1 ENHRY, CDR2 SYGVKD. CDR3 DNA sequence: TGTGCCATCAGTAAGGACAGAGACTACAATGAGCAGTTCTTC. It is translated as CAISKDRDYNEQFF.

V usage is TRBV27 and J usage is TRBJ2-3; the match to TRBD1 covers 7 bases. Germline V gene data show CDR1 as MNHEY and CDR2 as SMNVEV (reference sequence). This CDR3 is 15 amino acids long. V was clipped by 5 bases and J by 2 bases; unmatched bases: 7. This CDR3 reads CASSPWTGLTDTQYF. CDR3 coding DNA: TGTGCCAGCAGTCCCTGGACAGGACTCACAGATACGCAGTATTTT.

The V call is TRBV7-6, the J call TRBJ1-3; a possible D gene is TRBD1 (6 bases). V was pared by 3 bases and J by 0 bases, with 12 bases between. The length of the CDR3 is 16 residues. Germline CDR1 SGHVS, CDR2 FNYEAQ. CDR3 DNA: TGTGCCAGCAGCTTGGACAGCGCTCTCTCTGGAAACACCATATATTTT. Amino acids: CASSLDSALSGNTIYF. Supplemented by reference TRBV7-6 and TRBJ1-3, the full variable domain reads GAGVSQSPRYKVTKRGQDVALRCDPISGHVSLYWYRQALGQGPEFLTYFNYEAQQDKSGLPNDRFSAERPEGSISTLTIQRTEQRDSAMYRCASSLDSALSGNTIYFGEGSWLTVV.

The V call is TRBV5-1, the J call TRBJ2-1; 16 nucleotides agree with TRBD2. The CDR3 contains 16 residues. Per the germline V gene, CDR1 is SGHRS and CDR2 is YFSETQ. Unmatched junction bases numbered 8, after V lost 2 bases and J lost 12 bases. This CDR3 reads CASSLPGLAGGDPQFF. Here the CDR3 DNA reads TGCGCCAGCAGCTTACCGGGACTAGCGGGAGGGGATCCGCAGTTCTTC.

The CDR3 DNA is TGTGCCAGCAGTTACAGGGCCATTGACTCACCCCTCCACTTT. Protein sequence: CASSYRAIDSPLHF. The chain links TRBV6-2 or TRBV6-3 to TRBJ1-6; no firm D call. V shed 2 bases and J shed 10 bases, with 12 bases lying between them. The CDR3 loop spans 14 amino acids. Germline lookup yields CDR1 MNHEY and CDR2 SVGEGT.

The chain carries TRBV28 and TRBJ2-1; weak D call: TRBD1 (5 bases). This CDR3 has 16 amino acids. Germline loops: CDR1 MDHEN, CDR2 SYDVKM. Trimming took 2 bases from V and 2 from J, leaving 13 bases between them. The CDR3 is CASSLSQGRTYNEQFF. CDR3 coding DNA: TGTGCCAGCAGTTTAAGTCAGGGAAGGACCTACAATGAGCAGTTCTTC.

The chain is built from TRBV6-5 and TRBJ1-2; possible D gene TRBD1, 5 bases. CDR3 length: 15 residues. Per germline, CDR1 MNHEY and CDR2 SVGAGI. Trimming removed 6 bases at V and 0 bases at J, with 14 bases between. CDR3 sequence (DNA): TGTGCCAGCAGCCGTTCGACAGTTGCTAACTATGGCTACACCTTC. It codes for CASSRSTVANYGYTF.

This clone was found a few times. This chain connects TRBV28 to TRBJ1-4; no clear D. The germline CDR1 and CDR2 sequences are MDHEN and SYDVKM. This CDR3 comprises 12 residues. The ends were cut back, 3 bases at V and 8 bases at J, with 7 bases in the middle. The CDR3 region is CASSFRHEKLFF. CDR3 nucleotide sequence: TGTGCCAGCAGTTTTAGGCACGAAAAACTGTTTTTT.

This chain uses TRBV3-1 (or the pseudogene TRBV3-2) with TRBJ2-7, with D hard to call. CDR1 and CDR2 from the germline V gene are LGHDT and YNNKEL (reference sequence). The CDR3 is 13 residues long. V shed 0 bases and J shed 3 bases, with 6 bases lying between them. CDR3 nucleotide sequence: TGTGCCAGCAGCCAAGACGATCGCTACGAGCAGTACTTC. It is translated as CASSQDDRYEQYF.

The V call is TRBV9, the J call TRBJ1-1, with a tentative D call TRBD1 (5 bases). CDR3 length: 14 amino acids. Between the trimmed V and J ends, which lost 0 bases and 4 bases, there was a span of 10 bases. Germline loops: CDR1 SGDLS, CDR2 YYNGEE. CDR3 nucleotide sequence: TGTGCCAGCAGCGTAGTTTCGGGGGTCACTGAAGCTTTCTTT. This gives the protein CASSVVSGVTEAFF.

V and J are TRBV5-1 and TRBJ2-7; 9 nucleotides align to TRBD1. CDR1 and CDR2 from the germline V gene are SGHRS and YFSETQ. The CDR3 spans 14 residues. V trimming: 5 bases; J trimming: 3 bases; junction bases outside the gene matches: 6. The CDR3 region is CASSPPTGGYEQYF. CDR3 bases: TGCGCCAGCAGTCCCCCGACAGGGGGCTACGAGCAGTACTTC.

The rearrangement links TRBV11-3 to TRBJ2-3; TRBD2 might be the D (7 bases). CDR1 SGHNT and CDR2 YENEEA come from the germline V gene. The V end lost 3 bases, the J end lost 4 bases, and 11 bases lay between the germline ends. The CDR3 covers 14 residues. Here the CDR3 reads CASSLGGGADTQYF. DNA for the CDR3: TGTGCCAGCAGCTTGGGCGGGGGCGCAGATACGCAGTATTTT.